Listed below are T cell receptor beta chains from one sample, sequenced in a study of cytomegalovirus exposure and HLA in healthy donors. The protocol was immunoSEQ multiplex PCR, while the TCRdb copy is restricted to in-frame clones and leaves out a portion. The sample yields more than 100,000 clones, around 80% seen once. Sequenced material: PBMCs. The source is a man between 50 and 59 years old in good health and CMV-seronegative. Each CDR3 is given without its conserved first and last residue. Not all rows give a size; the values are once, few, many and, for expanded clones, a class.

-	TRBV27	TRBJ2-3	ATEGTSGTDTQY
once	TRBV6-6	TRBJ1-5	ASSSRDQPQH
once	TRBV6-1	TRBJ2-7	ASSGIAGWGSSYEQY
-	TRBV28	TRBJ1-5	ASSFLTGGNQPQH
-	TRBV5-1	TRBJ2-7	ASRGGSGGREQY
-	TRBV2	TRBJ1-5	ASERTGRNQPQH
-	TRBV30	TRBJ2-6	AWTVFGANVLT
few	TRBV15	TRBJ2-5	ATSSIAFSETQY
-	TRBV7-9	TRBJ1-3	ASSLAGHGNTIY
-	TRBV6-5	TRBJ2-5	ASSYGIRGHQETQY
-	TRBV5-1	TRBJ2-3	ATSKLPGQGDTQY
-	TRBV27	TRBJ2-7	ASSLKPDRANSYEQY
-	TRBV4-3	TRBJ2-3	ASSRSGRYEDTQY
-	TRBV5-1	TRBJ2-2	ASSLATGSNTGELF
once	TRBV2	TRBJ1-2	AGYRVLDYGYT
-	TRBV18	TRBJ2-1	ASSPRTDNEQF
-	TRBV28	TRBJ1-5	ASRGTGSRKIQH
-	TRBV6-5	TRBJ2-7	ASRTIDRFYEQY
-	TRBV6-1	TRBJ1-5	ASSETGWSVSQPQH
-	TRBV4-1	TRBJ1-4	ASSQDSDGAVNEKLF
-	TRBV10-3	TRBJ1-2	AISEAGSMVGYT
-	TRBV4-1	TRBJ1-3	ASSPQQGFSGNTIY
once	TRBV5-1	TRBJ2-2	ASSRESYTGELF
-	TRBV7-7	TRBJ2-5	ASSLRGRGTLGTQY
-	TRBV14	TRBJ2-1	ASSRGGSYNEQF
-	TRBV7-2	TRBJ1-1	ASSFQGNSF
-	TRBV5-1	TRBJ2-1	ASSLGSPNEQF
-	TRBV30	TRBJ2-7	AWQGESYEQY
-	TRBV27	TRBJ2-1	ASSLGTSGGAVNNEQF
-	TRBV4-2	TRBJ1-4	ASSQGRGQGDEKLF
-	TRBV13	TRBJ1-4	ASSSPDREKLF
few	TRBV6-1	TRBJ2-7	ASSEALSLGQIYEQY
-	TRBV5-1	TRBJ2-3	ASSWPGQGIGSTDTQY
-	TRBV25-1	TRBJ1-1	ASSADRPGTEAF
few	TRBV10-3	TRBJ1-5	AISEGERSSQPQH
few	TRBV5-8	TRBJ2-1	ASRRGLNNEQF
-	TRBV28	TRBJ2-1	ASRWSRGSGRNEQF
-	TRBV5-4	TRBJ1-2	ASSSPGQAIYGYT